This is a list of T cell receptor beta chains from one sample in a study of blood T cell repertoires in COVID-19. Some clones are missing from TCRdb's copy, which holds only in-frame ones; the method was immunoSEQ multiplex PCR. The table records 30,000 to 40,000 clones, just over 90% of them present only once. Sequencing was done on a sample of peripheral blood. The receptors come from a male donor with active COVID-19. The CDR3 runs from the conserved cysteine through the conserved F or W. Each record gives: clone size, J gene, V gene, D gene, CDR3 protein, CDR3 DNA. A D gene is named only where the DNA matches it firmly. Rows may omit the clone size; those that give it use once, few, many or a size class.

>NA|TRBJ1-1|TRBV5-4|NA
CASSWAQGRWTEAFF
TGTGCCAGCAGCTGGGCTCAGGGCCGGTGGACTGAAGCTTTCTTT
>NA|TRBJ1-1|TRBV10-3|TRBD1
CAISGGQGFTEAFF
TGTGCCATCAGTGGGGGACAGGGGTTCACTGAAGCTTTCTTT
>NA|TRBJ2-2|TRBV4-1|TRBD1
CASSQDRDRGDGTGELFF
TGCGCCAGCAGCCAAGATAGGGACAGGGGAGACGGCACCGGGGAGCTGTTTTTT
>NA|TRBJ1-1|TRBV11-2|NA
CASSRGGEAFF
TGTGCCAGCAGCCGAGGGGGAGAAGCTTTCTTT
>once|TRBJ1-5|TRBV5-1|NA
CASSLAGGGPQHF
TGCGCCAGCAGCTTGGCCGGCGGGGGGCCCCAGCATTTT
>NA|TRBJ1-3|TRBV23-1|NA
CAKIGGYYSGNTIYF
TGCGCCAAGATCGGAGGCTATTACTCTGGAAACACCATATATTTT
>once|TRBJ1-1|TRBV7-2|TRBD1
CASSSGTGGNTEAFF
TGTGCCAGCAGCTCCGGGACAGGGGGAAACACTGAAGCTTTCTTT
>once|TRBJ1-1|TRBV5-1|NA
CASRKSGVNTEAFF
TGCGCCAGCCGCAAAAGCGGGGTGAACACTGAAGCTTTCTTT
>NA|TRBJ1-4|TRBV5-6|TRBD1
CASSHGTGEEKLFF
TGTGCCAGCAGCCATGGGACAGGGGAGGAAAAACTGTTTTTT
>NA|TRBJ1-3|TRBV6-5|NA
CASSQSSSSGNTIYF
TGTGCCAGCAGTCAATCGAGCTCATCTGGAAACACCATATATTTT
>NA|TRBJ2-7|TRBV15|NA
CATSRDRVNTYEQYF
TGTGCCACCAGCAGAGATCGGGTCAATACCTACGAGCAGTACTTC
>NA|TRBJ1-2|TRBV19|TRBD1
CASIHRDRDYGYTF
TGTGCCAGTATCCACCGGGACAGGGACTATGGCTACACCTTC
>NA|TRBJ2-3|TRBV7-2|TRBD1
CAEGRTGDFLTDTQYF
TGTGCCGAGGGGAGGACAGGGGATTTCTTGACAGATACGCAGTATTTT
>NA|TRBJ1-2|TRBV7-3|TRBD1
CASSTRQGNGYTF
TGTGCCAGCAGCACCCGACAGGGTAATGGCTACACCTTC
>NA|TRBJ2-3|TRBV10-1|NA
CASSEGVKGWADTQYF
TGCGCCAGCAGTGAGGGTGTAAAGGGGTGGGCAGATACGCAGTATTTT
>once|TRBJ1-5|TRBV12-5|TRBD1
CASGPTGADNQPQHF
TGTGCTAGTGGCCCCACAGGGGCTGACAATCAGCCCCAGCATTTT
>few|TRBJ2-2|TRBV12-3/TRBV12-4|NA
CASSAGTGELFF
TGTGCCAGCAGCGCGGGGACCGGGGAGCTGTTTTTT
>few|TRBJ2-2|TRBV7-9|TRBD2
CASSASGGGGTGELFF
TGTGCCAGCAGCGCAAGCGGGGGGGGTGGCACCGGGGAGCTGTTTTTT
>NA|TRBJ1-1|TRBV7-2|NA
CASSLDWGPSTEAFF
TGTGCCAGCAGCTTAGATTGGGGCCCTTCCACTGAAGCTTTCTTT
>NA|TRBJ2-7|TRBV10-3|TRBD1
CAISTGQGVYEQYF
TGTGCCATCAGTACGGGACAGGGGGTTTACGAGCAGTACTTC
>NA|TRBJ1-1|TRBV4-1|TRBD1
CASTGISGGRTEAFF
TGCGCCAGCACGGGAATCTCAGGGGGGAGGACTGAAGCTTTCTTT